These 26 T cell receptor beta chains came from one sample sequenced in a study of HIV-infected patients and healthy controls. Whole blood was used without fractionation, so all unsorted peripheral T cells were included. cDNA was made from approximately 500 ng RNA using alpha and beta constant primers. Each of the alpha and beta chains got its own library through chain-specific third strand synthesis with indices. Via MiXCR, TCRdb re-called the 5' RACE reads, giving one row per CDR3 protein. The sample consists of about 8,300 distinct CDR3 sequences, 10% of them appearing once. Sequencing was performed on blood, taken before antiretroviral therapy. The receptors here all came from an adult with HIV infection.

This clonotype was seen at least ten times. This rearrangement joins TRBV20-1 to TRBJ2-4; weak D call: TRBD2 (6 bases). V lost 0 bases and J 2 bases, leaving 11 bases between the germline ends. This CDR3 spans 15 amino acids. Germline CDR1 and CDR2: DFQATT and SNEGSKA (reference sequence). This CDR3 is CSARDSRDPKNIQYF. CDR3 DNA: TGCAGTGCTAGAGATTCGCGGGACCCCAAAAACATTCAGTACTTC.

This clonotype was counted many times. This sequence joins TRBV7-2 and TRBJ2-4, with 9 bases matching TRBD2. After removal of 6 bases from V and 6 bases from J, the junction contained 12 bases not matched to a gene. The CDR3 totals 16 residues. Germline assignment: CDR1 SGHTA and CDR2 FQGNSA. CDR3 nucleotides: TGTGCCAGCAGTCGAATTAGCGGGGGTGCGGGAAACATTCAGTACTTC. The encoded protein is CASSRISGGAGNIQYF.

This clonotype has at least ten counts. The rearrangement uses TRBV7-2 and TRBJ1-5; 10 bases match TRBD1. The V gene end was trimmed by 5 bases and the J gene end by 3 bases; junction bases not matched to a gene: 4. The CDR3 has 15 amino acids. From germline, CDR1 is SGHTA and CDR2 FQGNSA. The CDR3 bases are TGTGCCAGCAGCCAAGGGACAGGGGCCAATCAGCCCCAGCATTTT. Its translation is CASSQGTGANQPQHF.

This chain joins TRBV4-3 and TRBJ2-5; the D is unclear. Trimming removed 4 bases from V and 1 base from J, with 7 bases in between. CDR1 and CDR2 from the germline V gene are LGHNA and YSLEER. The CDR3 runs 13 residues. DNA of the CDR3: TGCGCCAGCAGCCCCGGAACCCAAGAGACCCAGTACTTC. Translation gives CASSPGTQETQYF.

This clonotype was counted ten times or more. The chain carries TRBV5-4 and TRBJ1-6, with 10 positions matching TRBD1. CDR1 and CDR2 from the germline V gene are SGHNT and YYREEE (reference sequence). V was clipped by 0 bases and J by 7 bases; unmatched bases: 4. The CDR3 length is 16 residues. CDR3 nucleotides: TGTGCCAGCAGCTTGGGACAGGGGGCCACAAATTCACCCCTCCACTTT. Protein: CASSLGQGATNSPLHF.

This clonotype was recorded at least ten times. Here the CDR3 reads CAISPGLTIGELFF. The CDR3 DNA follows: TGTGCCATCAGTCCGGGGCTAACGATCGGGGAGCTGTTTTTT. This chain connects TRBV10-3 to TRBJ2-2; D might be TRBD1 or TRBD2, each matching 5 bases. Germline values: CDR1 ENHRY, CDR2 SYGVKD. The CDR3 covers 14 residues. Deletions cut 5 bases from V and 7 bases from J, with 14 bases between.

This clonotype was observed at least ten times. This chain uses TRBV7-6 with TRBJ2-3, with 7 bases fitting TRBD1. CDR3 length equals 14 residues. Germline CDR1 and CDR2: SGHVS and FNYEAQ. Trimming took 4 bases from V and 2 from J; bases not matched to a gene: 3. The DNA for the CDR3 is TGTGCCAGCAGCTCGACAGGGTTCACAGATACGCAGTATTTT. As protein: CASSSTGFTDTQYF.

This clonotype appeared many times. The chain carries TRBV6-1 and TRBJ1-1; tentative D call: TRBD1 (5 bases). Trimming removed 5 bases from V and 6 bases from J, with 19 bases in between. Germline V gene sequence: CDR1 MNHNS, CDR2 SASEGT. The CDR3 sequence is 15 residues long. CDR3 residues: CASSHLRDRVAEAFF. The CDR3 region has the DNA TGTGCCAGCAGTCATCTCAGGGATCGGGTTGCTGAAGCTTTCTTT.

This clonotype was seen repeatedly, ten times or more. The gene calls are TRBV6-2 or TRBV6-3 and TRBJ2-1; 10 bases are a match to TRBD1. The CDR3 runs to 16 residues. Trimming at V came to 2 bases and at J to 4 bases, leaving 5 bases not matched to a gene. Per the germline V gene, CDR1 is MNHEY and CDR2 is SVGEGT. In DNA form, the CDR3 reads TGTGCCAGCAGTTACGGGCGACAGGGGGCTTACAATGAGCAGTTCTTC. It codes for CASSYGRQGAYNEQFF.

This clonotype was seen repeatedly, ten times or more. The J gene is TRBJ1-5, the V gene TRBV20-1; TRBD1 is a possible D gene (6 bases). The CDR3 extends over 14 amino acids. The germline CDR1 and CDR2 sequences are DFQATT and SNEGSKA (reference sequence). V lost 0 bases and J 7 bases, leaving 13 bases between the germline ends. CDR3 DNA sequence: TGCAGTGCTAGAGATCACACAGGGCGACAGCCCCAGCATTTT. It specifies CSARDHTGRQPQHF.

This clonotype was found many times. This chain connects TRBV6-1 to TRBJ1-2, with D possibly matching TRBD1 (6 bases). The CDR3 extends over 13 amino acids. Germline CDR1 is MNHNS and CDR2 is SASEGT. Trimming pared 6 bases from V and 2 bases from J, leaving 10 bases between. CDR3 loop: CASRGAGNYGYTF. CDR3 in DNA: TGTGCCAGCAGGGGGGCGGGGAACTATGGCTACACCTTC.

This clonotype was recorded many times. This sequence joins TRBV4-3 and TRBJ1-1; possible D gene TRBD1, 5 bases. The ends were cut back, 7 bases at V and 1 base at J, with 16 bases in the middle. The germline V gene encodes CDR1 LGHNA and CDR2 YSLEER. The CDR3 is 15 residues long. CDR3 protein: CASTPPGRPNTEAFF. CDR3 nucleotides: TGCGCCAGCACCCCTCCAGGGAGGCCGAACACTGAAGCTTTCTTT.

This clonotype is medium-sized in the sample. This sequence joins TRBV11-2 and TRBJ2-7; the D is unclear. CDR1 SGHAT and CDR2 FQNNGV come from the germline V gene. Between the trimmed V and J ends, which lost 0 bases and 2 bases, there was a span of 11 bases. The CDR3 contains 15 residues. Written as DNA, the CDR3 is TGTGCCAGCAGCTTAGAACAGTATGAAACCTACGAGCAGTACTTC. As protein: CASSLEQYETYEQYF.

In its sample, this clonotype was seen many times. The chain uses TRBV19 and TRBJ2-5; 7 bases agree with TRBD1. Germline CDR1 reads LNHDA; CDR2 reads SQIVND (reference sequence). This CDR3 contains 13 residues. The V segment lost 5 bases and the J segment 2 bases; nucleotides outside the gene matches: 2. The CDR3 is CASSQGVQETQYF. CDR3 bases: TGTGCCAGTAGTCAGGGGGTTCAAGAGACCCAGTACTTC.

The chain recombines TRBV28 with TRBJ1-4, with D uncertain. CDR3 size: 15 residues. Germline CDR1 is MDHEN and CDR2 is SYDVKM. Deletions cut 3 bases from V and 1 base from J, with 9 bases between. CDR3 in DNA: TGTGCCAGCAGTTTCGGTGGAAGAACTAATGAAAAACTGTTTTTT. Translated, it gives CASSFGGRTNEKLFF.

Relative to its sample, this clonotype is large. The chain links TRBV7-9 to TRBJ2-7; D is possibly TRBD2 (6 bases). The CDR3 consists of 14 residues. V was cut by 3 bases and J by 4 bases, with 13 bases left in between. The germline CDR1 and CDR2 sequences are SEHNR and FQNEAQ (reference sequence). CDR3 amino acids: CASSLAGPGYEQYF. The CDR3 bases are TGTGCCAGCAGCTTGGCGGGACCAGGGTACGAGCAGTACTTC.

The sample holds many counts of this clonotype. The gene calls are TRBV3-1 and TRBJ1-6; tentative D call: TRBD1 (5 bases). V shed 6 bases and J shed 10 bases, with 19 bases lying between them. The CDR3 contains 15 residues. The germline gives CDR1 LGHDT, CDR2 YNNKEL (reference sequence). The CDR3 region has the DNA TGTGCCAGCAGGGAAGGGGCAGGGCGATTCTCACCCCTCCACTTT. This codes for CASREGAGRFSPLHF.

This clonotype was picked up many times. The rearrangement uses TRBV27 and TRBJ2-5, with 16 bases matching TRBD2. This CDR3 is built from 17 residues. After removal of 6 bases from V and 4 bases from J, the junction contained 8 bases not matched to a gene. Germline V CDR1 and CDR2: MNHEY, SMNVEV (reference sequence). CDR3 bases: TGTGCCAGCAGCGCCGGGACTAGCGGGGGGGCCGGAGAGACCCAGTACTTC. Translated: CASSAGTSGGAGETQYF.

By sample share, this clonotype is medium-sized (0.01 to 0.1%). This rearrangement joins TRBV7-6 to TRBJ2-7; D call uncertain. From germline, CDR1 is SGHVS and CDR2 FNYEAQ. V was shortened by 4 bases and J by 5 bases, with 15 bases between the two germline ends. The CDR3 is made up of 14 amino acids. CDR3 bases: TGTGCCAGCAGCTCTTACGGCGAGGTCCACGAGCAGTACTTC. It encodes CASSSYGEVHEQYF.

This chain uses TRBV7-6 with TRBJ2-3; 10 bases line up with TRBD1. The length of the CDR3 is 16 residues. V was clipped by 5 bases and J by 1 base; unmatched bases: 6. From germline, CDR1 is SGHVS and CDR2 FNYEAQ. The CDR3 DNA follows: TGTGCCAGCAGCACGACAGGGGGCGCGGGCACAGATACGCAGTATTTT. Its translation: CASSTTGGAGTDTQYF.

This clonotype was detected only a few times. This may come from a read error, since a much larger clone is one base off. V is TRBV7-2 and J is TRBJ2-5; D possibly uses TRBD1 or TRBD2 (5 bases each). This CDR3 contains 18 residues. CDR1 and CDR2 from the germline V gene are SGHTA and FQGNSA. CDR3 coding DNA: TGTGTCAGCAGCAAGAGACAGCGGACCGATGGCCTCCAAGAGACCCAGTACTTC. Residues: CVSSKRQRTDGLQETQYF.

The chain joins TRBV5-1 to TRBJ2-7, with TRBD2 identical over 10 bases. Germline CDR1 reads SGHRS; CDR2 reads YFSETQ. The J segment lost 3 bases and the V segment lost 2 bases, leaving 5 bases of the junction unmatched. The CDR3 extends over 15 amino acids. CDR3 region: CASSLSSGGLYEQYF. Here the CDR3 DNA reads TGCGCCAGCAGCTTATCTAGCGGGGGCCTCTACGAGCAGTACTTC.

This clonotype showed up many times. The chain joins TRBV5-1 to TRBJ2-5; TRBD2 agrees at 8 bases. The V and J ends lost 3 bases and 1 base, in that order; junction bases with no gene match: 5. In germline, CDR1 is SGHRS, CDR2 YFSETQ. The CDR3 has 15 residues. DNA for the CDR3: TGCGCCAGCAGCTGGGTTAGCGGGGTCCAAGAGACCCAGTACTTC. Amino acids: CASSWVSGVQETQYF.

V is TRBV20-1 and J is TRBJ2-7; TRBD2 aligns across 12 bases. The V gene end was trimmed by 6 bases and the J gene end by 7 bases; junction bases not matched to a gene: 4. CDR1 and CDR2 (germline): DFQATT, SNEGSKA (reference sequence). The CDR3 contains 12 residues. The CDR3, as DNA: TGCAGTGCGCTAGGACTAGCGGGGGAGCAGTACTTC. It codes for CSALGLAGEQYF.

The table lists this clonotype with many counts. This chain joins TRBV5-1 and TRBJ1-1, with a tentative D call TRBD1 (5 bases). Germline V CDR1 and CDR2: SGHRS, YFSETQ. CDR3 length: 14 residues. V dropped 4 bases and J dropped 1 base, with 11 bases sitting between them. CDR3 nucleotide sequence: TGCGCCAGCAGCAGTGGGACTGAGAACACTGAAGCTTTCTTT. The encoded protein is CASSSGTENTEAFF.

The table lists this clonotype with many counts. The V gene is TRBV11-2, the J gene TRBJ2-7; no firm D call. Per germline, CDR1 SGHAT and CDR2 FQNNGV. CDR3 size: 14 residues. Trimming stripped 1 base from V and 2 bases from J, with 9 bases between. The CDR3 bases are TGTGCCAGCAGCTTAGGTGTAAGTGCCTACGAGCAGTACTTC. It specifies CASSLGVSAYEQYF.